The clone carrying this T cell receptor (beta chain) was recorded many times. Clones were sequenced by immunoSEQ multiplex PCR, and TCRdb holds only the in-frame ones, with some missing. The sample offers over 45,000 clones and no singletons, the top ten holding 1.8%. This record comes from a study of T cell clonality in common variable immunodeficiency. Sequencing was performed on peripheral blood mononuclear cells. The receptor's source is a person aged 18-70 years in good health.

The CDR3 here is CASSPQSPRTGSNYGYTF. CDR3 DNA, as far as it was read: TGTGCCAGCTCACCACAAAGCCCAAGGACAGGAAGTAACTATGGC. The chain recombines TRBV18 with TRBJ1-2, with 7 bases lining up with TRBD1. The sequence runs out 3 residues before the end of the CDR3; the remainder is reconstructed from the germline J gene. Germline CDR1 KGHSH, CDR2 LQKENI. This CDR3 comprises 18 residues. V trimming: 1 base; J trimming: 1 base; junction bases outside the gene matches: 12.